Below, one T cell receptor (beta chain) is given with its context. What it recognizes is unknown. Germline CDR1 LGHNA, CDR2 YNFKEQ. Trimming at V came to 9 bases and at J to 2 bases, leaving 12 bases not matched to a gene. This CDR3 is 15 amino acids long. The source of the sample is a study of CD8 T cells in Susac syndrome. Study-wide context: Patients with Susac syndrome were, at the time of blood collection, therapy-naive, maintained on corticosteroids, or maintained on intravenous immunoglobulin alone.

Under recently defined diagnostic criteria, the patients with Susac syndrome qualified as having definite or probable disease. Study-wide results and caveats: The total CD8+ repertoires yielded 15 to 20 Susac-specific public clones and the CD8+ TEMRA repertoires yielded about 5.

An input of about 0.5 to 1 ug of RNA was subjected to reverse transcription using random hexamers. A single record per CDR3 protein comes from TCRdb applying MiXCR to the immunoSEQ multiplex PCR reads. The sample yields tens of thousands of distinct CDR3 sequences, roughly 96% seen once. The chain is built from TRBV4-2 and TRBJ1-2; 7 positions match TRBD1. This receptor was obtained from a human donor with Susac syndrome. The sample was CD8+ T cells from PBMCs. This chain's CDR3 is CASGGTGVGNYGYTF. CDR3 nucleotide sequence: TGTGCCAGTGGAGGTACAGGGGTAGGGAACTATGGCTACACCTTC.